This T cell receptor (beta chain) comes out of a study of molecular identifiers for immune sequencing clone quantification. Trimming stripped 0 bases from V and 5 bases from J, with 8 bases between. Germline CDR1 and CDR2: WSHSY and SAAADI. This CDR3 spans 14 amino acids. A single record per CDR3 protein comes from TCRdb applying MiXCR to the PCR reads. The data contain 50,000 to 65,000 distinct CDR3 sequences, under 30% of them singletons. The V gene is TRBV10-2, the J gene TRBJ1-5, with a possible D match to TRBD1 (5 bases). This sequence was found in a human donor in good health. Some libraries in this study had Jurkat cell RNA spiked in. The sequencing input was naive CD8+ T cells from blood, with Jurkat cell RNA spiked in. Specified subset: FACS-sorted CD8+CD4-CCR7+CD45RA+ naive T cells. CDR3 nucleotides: TGCGCCAGCAGTGAGTCTGGGGGGTATCAGCCCCAGCATTTT. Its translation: CASSESGGYQPQHF.